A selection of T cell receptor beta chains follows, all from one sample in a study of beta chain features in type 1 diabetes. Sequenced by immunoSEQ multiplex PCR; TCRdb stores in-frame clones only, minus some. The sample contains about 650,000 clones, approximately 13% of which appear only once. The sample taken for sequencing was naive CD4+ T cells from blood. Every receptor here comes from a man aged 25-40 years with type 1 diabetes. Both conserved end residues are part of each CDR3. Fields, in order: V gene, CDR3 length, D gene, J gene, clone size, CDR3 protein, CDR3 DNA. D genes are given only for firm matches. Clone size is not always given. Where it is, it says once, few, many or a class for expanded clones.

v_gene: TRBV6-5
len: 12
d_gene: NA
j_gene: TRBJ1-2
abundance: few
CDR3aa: CASSVDGYGYTF
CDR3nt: TGTGCCAGCAGCGTAGATGGCTATGGCTACACCTTC

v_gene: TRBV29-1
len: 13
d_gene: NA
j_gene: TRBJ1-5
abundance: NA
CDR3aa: CSVSGQYNQPQHF
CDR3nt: TGCAGCGTTAGCGGACAGTACAATCAGCCCCAGCATTTT

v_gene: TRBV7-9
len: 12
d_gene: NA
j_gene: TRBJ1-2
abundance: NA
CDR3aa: CASTPGGDGYTF
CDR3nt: TGTGCCAGCACCCCCGGGGGGGATGGCTACACCTTC

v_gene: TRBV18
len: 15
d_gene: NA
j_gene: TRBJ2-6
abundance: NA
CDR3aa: CASSFQGSGANVLTF
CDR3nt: TGTGCCAGCTCATTCCAGGGCTCTGGGGCCAACGTCCTGACTTTC

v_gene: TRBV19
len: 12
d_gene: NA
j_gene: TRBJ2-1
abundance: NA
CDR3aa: CASSPRVNEQFF
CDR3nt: TGTGCCAGTAGCCCTCGGGTTAACGAGCAGTTCTTC

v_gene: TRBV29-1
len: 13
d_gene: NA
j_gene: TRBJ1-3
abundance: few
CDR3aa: CSVEVGSGNTIYF
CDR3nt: TGCAGCGTTGAAGTGGGCTCTGGAAACACCATATATTTT

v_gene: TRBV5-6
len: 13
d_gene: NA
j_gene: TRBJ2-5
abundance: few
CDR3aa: CASSPAAQETQYF
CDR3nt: TGTGCCAGCAGCCCAGCTGCCCAAGAGACCCAGTACTTC

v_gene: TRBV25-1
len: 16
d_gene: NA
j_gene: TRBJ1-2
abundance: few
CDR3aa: CASSPGRRLSNYGYTF
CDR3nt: TGTGCCAGCAGTCCGGGACGGAGGCTCTCTAACTATGGCTACACCTTC

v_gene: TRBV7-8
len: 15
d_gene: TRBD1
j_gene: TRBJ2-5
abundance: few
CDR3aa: CASSPRTGGGETQYF
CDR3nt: TGTGCCAGCAGCCCGCGGACAGGGGGCGGGGAGACCCAGTACTTC

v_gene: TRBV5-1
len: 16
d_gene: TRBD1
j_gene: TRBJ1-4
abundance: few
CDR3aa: CASSLGTGTTVEKLFF
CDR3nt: TGCGCCAGCAGCTTGGGGACAGGTACGACGGTTGAAAAACTGTTTTTT

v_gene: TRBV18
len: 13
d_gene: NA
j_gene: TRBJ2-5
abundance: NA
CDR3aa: CASSEDLQETQYF
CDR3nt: TGTGCCAGCTCAGAGGACCTCCAAGAGACCCAGTACTTC

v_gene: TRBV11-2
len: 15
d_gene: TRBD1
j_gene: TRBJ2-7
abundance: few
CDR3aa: CASSLDQTGGGEQYF
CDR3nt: TGTGCCAGCAGCTTAGATCAAACAGGGGGAGGCGAGCAGTACTTC

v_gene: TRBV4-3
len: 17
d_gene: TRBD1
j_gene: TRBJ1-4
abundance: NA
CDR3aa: CASSYGQGRRVDEKLFF
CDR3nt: TGCGCCAGCAGCTACGGACAGGGGAGAAGGGTCGATGAAAAACTGTTTTTT

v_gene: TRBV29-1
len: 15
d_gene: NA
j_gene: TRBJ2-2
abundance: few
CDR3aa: CSVAGATANTGELFF
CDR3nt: TGCAGCGTTGCGGGGGCGACCGCGAACACCGGGGAGCTGTTTTTT

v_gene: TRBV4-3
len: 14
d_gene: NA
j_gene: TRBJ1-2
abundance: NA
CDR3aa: CASSQDTSKNGYTF
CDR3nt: TGCGCCAGCAGCCAAGACACCTCAAAAAATGGCTACACCTTC

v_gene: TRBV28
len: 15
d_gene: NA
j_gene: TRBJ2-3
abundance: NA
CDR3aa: CASSLGGASGDTQYF
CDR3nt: TGTGCCAGCAGTTTAGGGGGGGCCTCGGGAGATACGCAGTATTTT

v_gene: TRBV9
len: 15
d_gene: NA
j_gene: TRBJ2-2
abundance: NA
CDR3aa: CASSVGNPNTGELFF
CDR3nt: TGTGCCAGCAGCGTAGGAAACCCGAACACCGGGGAGCTGTTTTTT

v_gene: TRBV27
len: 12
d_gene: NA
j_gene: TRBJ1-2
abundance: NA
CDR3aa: CASSSPGYGYTF
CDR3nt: TGTGCCAGCAGTTCCCCAGGGTATGGCTACACCTTC

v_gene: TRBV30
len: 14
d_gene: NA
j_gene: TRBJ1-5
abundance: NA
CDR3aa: CAWSVDRLNQPQHF
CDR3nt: TGTGCCTGGAGTGTAGACCGGTTAAATCAGCCCCAGCATTTT

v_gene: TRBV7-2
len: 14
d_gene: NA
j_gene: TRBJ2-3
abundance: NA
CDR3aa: CASSLDAYLTSQYF
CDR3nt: TGTGCCAGCAGCTTAGACGCTTACCTCACTTCGCAGTATTTT

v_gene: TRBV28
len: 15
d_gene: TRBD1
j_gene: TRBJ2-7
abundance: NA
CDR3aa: CASSLGRQGYHEQYF
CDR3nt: TGTGCCAGCAGTTTAGGACGACAGGGGTACCACGAGCAGTACTTC

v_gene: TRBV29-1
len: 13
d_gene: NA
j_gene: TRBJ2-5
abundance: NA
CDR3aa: CSVEGSLGETQYF
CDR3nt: TGCAGCGTTGAGGGATCCTTGGGGGAGACCCAGTACTTC

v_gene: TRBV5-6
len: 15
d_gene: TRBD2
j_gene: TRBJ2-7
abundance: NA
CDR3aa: CASERSRGVTYEQYF
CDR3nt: TGTGCCAGCGAAAGGTCGCGGGGGGTAACCTACGAGCAGTACTTC

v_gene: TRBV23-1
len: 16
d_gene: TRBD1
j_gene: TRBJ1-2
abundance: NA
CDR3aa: CASSHNTGTGSSGYTF
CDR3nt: TGCGCCAGCAGTCATAACACCGGGACAGGGTCATCTGGCTACACCTTC

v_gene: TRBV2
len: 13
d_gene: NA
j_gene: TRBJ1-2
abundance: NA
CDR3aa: CASSGAASYGYTF
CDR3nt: TGTGCCAGCAGTGGGGCGGCGAGTTATGGCTACACCTTC

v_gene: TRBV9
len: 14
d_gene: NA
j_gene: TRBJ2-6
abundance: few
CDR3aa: CASSPNSGANVLTF
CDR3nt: TGTGCCAGCAGCCCAAACTCTGGGGCCAACGTCCTGACTTTC

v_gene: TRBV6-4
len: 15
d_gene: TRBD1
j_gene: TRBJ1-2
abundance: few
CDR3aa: CASRDPGGTNYGYTF
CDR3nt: TGTGCCAGCAGGGATCCAGGGGGCACTAACTATGGCTACACCTTC

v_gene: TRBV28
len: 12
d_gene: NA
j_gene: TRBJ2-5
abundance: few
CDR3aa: CASSSRRETQYF
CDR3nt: TGTGCCAGCAGTTCGCGGAGAGAGACCCAGTACTTC

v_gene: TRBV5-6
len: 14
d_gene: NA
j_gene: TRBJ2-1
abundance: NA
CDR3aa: CATWKRGGYNEQFF
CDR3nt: TGTGCCACCTGGAAGAGGGGGGGCTACAATGAGCAGTTCTTC

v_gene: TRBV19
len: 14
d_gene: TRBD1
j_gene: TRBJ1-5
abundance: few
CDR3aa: CASKGTGGGQPQHF
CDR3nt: TGTGCCAGTAAGGGGACAGGGGGCGGACAGCCCCAGCATTTT

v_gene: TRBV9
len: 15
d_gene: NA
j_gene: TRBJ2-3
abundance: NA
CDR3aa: CASSNGGPSTDTQYF
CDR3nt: TGTGCCAGCAGTAACGGGGGCCCTAGCACAGATACGCAGTATTTT

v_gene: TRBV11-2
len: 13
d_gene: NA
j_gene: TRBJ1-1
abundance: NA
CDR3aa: CASCRTMNTEAFF
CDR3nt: TGTGCCAGCTGTAGAACCATGAACACTGAAGCTTTCTTT

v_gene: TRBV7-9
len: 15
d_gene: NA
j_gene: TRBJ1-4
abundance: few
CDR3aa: CASSSQGRTNEKLFF
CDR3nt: TGTGCCAGCAGCTCCCAGGGGAGGACTAATGAAAAACTGTTTTTT

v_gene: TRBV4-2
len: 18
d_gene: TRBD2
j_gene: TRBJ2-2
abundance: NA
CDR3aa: CASSQEARAGESAGELFF
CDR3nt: TGTGCCAGCAGCCAAGAGGCGAGGGCGGGGGAAAGCGCCGGGGAGCTGTTTTTT

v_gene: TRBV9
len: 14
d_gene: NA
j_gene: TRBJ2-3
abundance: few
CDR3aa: CASSVLGTTDTQYF
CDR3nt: TGTGCCAGCAGCGTATTAGGGACCACAGATACGCAGTATTTT

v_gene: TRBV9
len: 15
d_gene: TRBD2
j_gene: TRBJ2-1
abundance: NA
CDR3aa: CASSPQAGGPNEQFF
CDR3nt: TGTGCCAGCAGCCCCCAGGCGGGGGGGCCGAATGAGCAGTTCTTC

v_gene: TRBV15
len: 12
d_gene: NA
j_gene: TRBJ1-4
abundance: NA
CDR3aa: CATSRGPEKLFF
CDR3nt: TGTGCCACCAGCAGGGGTCCCGAAAAACTGTTTTTT

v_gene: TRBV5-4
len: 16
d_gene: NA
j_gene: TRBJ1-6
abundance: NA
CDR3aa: CASSLERGADNSPLHF
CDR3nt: TGTGCCAGCAGCTTGGAACGGGGCGCAGATAATTCACCCCTCCACTTT

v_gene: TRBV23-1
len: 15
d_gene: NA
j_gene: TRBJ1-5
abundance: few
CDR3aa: CASSHWEQTRQPQHF
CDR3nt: TGCGCCAGCAGTCATTGGGAGCAAACACGGCAGCCCCAGCATTTT

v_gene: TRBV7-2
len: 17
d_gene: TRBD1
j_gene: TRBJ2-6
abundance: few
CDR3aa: CASSLEGQGVGANVLTF
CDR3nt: TGTGCCAGCAGCTTAGAGGGACAGGGTGTTGGGGCCAACGTCCTGACTTTC

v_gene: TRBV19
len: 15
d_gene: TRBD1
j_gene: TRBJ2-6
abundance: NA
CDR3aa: CASRNRGSGANVLTF
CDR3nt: TGTGCCAGTAGAAACAGGGGATCTGGGGCCAACGTCCTGACTTTC

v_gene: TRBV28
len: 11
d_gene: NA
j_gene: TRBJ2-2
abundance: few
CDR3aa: CASSLSGELFF
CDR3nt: TGTGCCAGCAGTTTAAGCGGGGAGCTGTTTTTT

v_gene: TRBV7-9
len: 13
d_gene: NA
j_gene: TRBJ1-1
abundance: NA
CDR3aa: CASTIGGTTEAFF
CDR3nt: TGTGCCAGCACCATAGGGGGGACGACTGAAGCTTTCTTT

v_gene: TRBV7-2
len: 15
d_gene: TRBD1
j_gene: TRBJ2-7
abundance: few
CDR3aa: CASRAGTGRSYEQYF
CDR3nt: TGTGCCAGCAGAGCCGGGACAGGGCGCTCCTACGAGCAGTACTTC

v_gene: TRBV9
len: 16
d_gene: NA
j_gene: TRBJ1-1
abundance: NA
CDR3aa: CASSVALRGQNTEAFF
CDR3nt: TGTGCCAGCAGCGTAGCTTTGAGGGGCCAGAACACTGAAGCTTTCTTT